Reported below is one TCR beta chain. Its antigen remains unidentified. These data originate in a study of T cell repertoires in cytomegalovirus infection. Study results and caveats: CMV-specific TCR beta clonotypes restricted by HLA-C dominated the ex vivo response.

The CDR3 covers 15 residues. In germline, CDR1 is SGHTA, CDR2 FQGNSA. The V end was cut by 5 bases, the J end by 2 bases, with 12 bases between. TCRdb itself ran the reads through MiXCR, one entry per CDR3 protein. Of some 500,000 distinct CDR3 sequences detected, almost 40% appear once; the ten largest clones hold over 45%. This sample comprised cultured PBMCs, obtained from culture after CMV antigen stimulation. This sequence joins TRBV7-2 and TRBJ1-4, with D perhaps matching TRBD1 (6 bases). This clonotype was obtained from a human donor in good health (CMV status not recorded). Some clones in this sample may be carry-over from other donors' samples. CDR3 loop: CASSTETGTNEKLFF. CDR3 nucleotides: TGTGCCAGCAGCACCGAAACAGGGACTAATGAAAAACTGTTTTTT.